There are many counts of the clone carrying this T cell receptor beta chain. This sample was included in a study of early T cells in non-severe SARS-CoV-2 infection. Study summary: The chains were unpaired, and the sequenced material was bulk RNA from unsorted whole blood.

Molecules of cDNA were individually given unique molecular identifiers that were attached to them. TCRdb re-analysed the 5' RACE reads in MiXCR, keeping a single row per CDR3 protein. The profile shows about 58,000 distinct CDR3 sequences, around 11% of them singletons. There are 14 residues in the CDR3. Germline V gene lookup returns CDR1 MNHEY and CDR2 SVGAGI. The V and J ends lost 5 bases and 9 bases, in that order; junction bases with no gene match: 11. The rearrangement links TRBV6-5 to TRBJ1-1; 8 bases map to TRBD1. The input for sequencing was whole blood, taken at baseline. The sequence was collected from an adult who was a healthcare worker with PCR-confirmed SARS-CoV-2 infection or an uninfected control (not recorded which). The donor label of this sample is uncertain. CDR3 in amino acids: CASSLTLQGGKAFF. CDR3 nucleotide sequence: TGTGCCAGCAGTCTGACCTTACAGGGGGGAAAAGCTTTCTTT.